Shown below are 9 T cell receptor beta chains from a single sample sequenced in a study of blood T cell repertoires in COVID-19. Method: immunoSEQ multiplex PCR; TCRdb's copy keeps in-frame clones and lacks some. Among hundreds of thousands of clones listed, around 91% were seen once. Sequenced material: PBMCs or T cells enriched from blood (not recorded which). The receptors shown here come from a man between 25 and 39 years old who had recovered from COVID-19.

The J gene is TRBJ1-1, the V gene TRBV10-3; D ambiguous. CDR3 size: 13 residues. Trimming pared 3 bases from V and 5 bases from J, leaving 10 bases between. Germline assignment: CDR1 ENHRY and CDR2 SYGVKD. The CDR3 nucleotides read TGTGCCATCAGTGATGGTGGGCAAACTGAAGCTTTCTTT. It translates to CAISDGGQTEAFF.

The CDR3 protein is CASSPQGWSRGQDEQYF. The CDR3 DNA sequence: TGTGCCAGCTCACCACAAGGCTGGTCCAGGGGGCAGGACGAGCAGTACTTC. The rearrangement links TRBV18 to TRBJ2-7, with 8 bases matching TRBD1. The CDR3 has 17 residues. The V gene's germline CDR1 is KGHSH and CDR2 LQKENI. The V gene end was trimmed by 1 base and the J gene end by 5 bases; junction bases not matched to a gene: 13.

Of note for this clone: The sample has other DNA sequences that encode this CDR3 too. The V gene is TRBV5-1, the J gene TRBJ1-4; a possible D gene is TRBD1 (5 bases). The CDR3 totals 14 residues. Trimming took off 0 bases at V and 5 bases at J, with 8 bases between the two ends. The germline CDR1 and CDR2 sequences are SGHRS and YFSETQ. The CDR3 DNA reads TGCGCCAGCAGCTTGGGACAGACGAATGAAAAACTGTTTTTT. Its protein product is CASSLGQTNEKLFF.

This chain connects TRBV6-5 to TRBJ1-5, with no clear D. V lost 5 bases, J lost 6 bases, and 14 bases lay in between. The CDR3 has 14 amino acids. CDR1 and CDR2 (germline): MNHEY, SVGAGI. The CDR3 DNA follows: TGTGCCAGCAGTCAGGTGGTCCCACTTCAGCCCCAGCATTTT. Translation: CASSQVVPLQPQHF.

The chain uses TRBV19 and TRBJ1-6, with D perhaps TRBD1 (5 bases). Germline lookup yields CDR1 LNHDA and CDR2 SQIVND (reference sequence). The V end lost 9 bases, the J end lost 8 bases, and 11 bases lay between the germline ends. This CDR3 has 12 amino acids. The CDR3 protein is CASNIRDSPLHF. DNA of the CDR3: TGTGCCAGCAATATCAGGGATTCACCCCTCCACTTT.

The chain uses TRBV7-6 and TRBJ1-4, with D uncertain. The V gene's germline CDR1 is SGHVS and CDR2 FNYEAQ. CDR3 size: 16 residues. The ends were cut back, 5 bases at V and 10 bases at J, with 23 bases in the middle. This CDR3 reads CASSPRVGWGVGKLFF. CDR3 DNA: TGTGCCAGCAGCCCCCGGGTTGGGTGGGGAGTGGGAAAACTGTTTTTT.

The gene calls are TRBV5-1 and TRBJ2-3, with 9 nucleotides matching TRBD2. This CDR3 is 15 amino acids long. Trimming removed 7 bases from V and 2 bases from J; junction bases left unmatched: 8. CDR1 is SGHRS, CDR2 YFSETQ, per germline. CDR3 loop: CASQRLAGITDTQYF. CDR3 nucleotides: TGCGCCAGCCAGCGGCTAGCGGGAATCACAGATACGCAGTATTTT. The whole variable domain, filled in from reference TRBV5-1 and TRBJ2-3, reads KAGVTQTPRYLIKTRGQQVTLSCSPISGHRSVSWYQQTPGQGLQFLFEYFSETQRNKGNFPGRFSGRQFSNSRSEMNVSTLELGDSALYLCASQRLAGITDTQYFGPGTRLTVL.

The J gene is TRBJ1-1, the V gene TRBV6-5; 8 bases fit TRBD1. Germline CDR1 is MNHEY and CDR2 is SVGAGI. There are 15 residues in the CDR3. The V gene end was trimmed by 2 bases and the J gene end by 2 bases; junction bases not matched to a gene: 4. The CDR3: CASSYTGTGNTEAFF. The CDR3 coding sequence is TGTGCCAGCAGTTACACCGGGACAGGTAACACTGAAGCTTTCTTT.

V and J are TRBV4-2 and TRBJ1-6; D is possibly TRBD1 (5 bases). This CDR3 contains 19 residues. Germline CDR1 is LGHNA and CDR2 is YNFKEQ. Trimming took off 0 bases at V and 0 bases at J, with 15 bases between the two ends. The DNA for the CDR3 is TGTGCCAGCAGCCAAGAGAGTCTGGAGACAGACTCCTATAATTCACCCCTCCACTTT. Encoded protein: CASSQESLETDSYNSPLHF.